Described below is a single TCR beta chain sequence and its context. This sample is part of a study of blood T cell repertoires in COVID-19. The CDR3 consists of 16 residues. CDR1 is SGHVS, CDR2 FQNEAQ, per germline. V gave up 1 base and J gave up 2 bases, with 14 bases separating them. The repertoire was sequenced with immunoSEQ multiplex PCR; TCRdb's copy has only in-frame clones and lacks some. The sample records a few hundred thousand clones, approximately 90% being singletons. The TCR was taken from a woman in her 30s who had recovered from COVID-19. The V and J genes are TRBV7-8 and TRBJ1-1; D not certain. Sequencing used PBMCs or T cells enriched from blood (not recorded which). The CDR3: CASSLEAVGFNTEAFF. CDR3 coding DNA: TGTGCCAGCAGCTTAGAGGCCGTCGGGTTTAACACTGAAGCTTTCTTT.